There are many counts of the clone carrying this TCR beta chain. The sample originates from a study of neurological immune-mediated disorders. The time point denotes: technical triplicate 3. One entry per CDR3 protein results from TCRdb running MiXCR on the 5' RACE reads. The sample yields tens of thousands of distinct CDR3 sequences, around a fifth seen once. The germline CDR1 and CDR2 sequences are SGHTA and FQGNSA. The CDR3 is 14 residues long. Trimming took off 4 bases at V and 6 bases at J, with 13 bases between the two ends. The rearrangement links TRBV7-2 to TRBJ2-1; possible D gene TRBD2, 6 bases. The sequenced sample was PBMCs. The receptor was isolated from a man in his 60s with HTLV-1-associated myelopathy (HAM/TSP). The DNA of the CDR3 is TGTGCCAGCAGCTCTAGCGTGATCCTCAATGAGCAGTTCTTC. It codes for CASSSSVILNEQFF. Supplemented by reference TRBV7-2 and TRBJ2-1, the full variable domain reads GAGVSQSPSNKVTEKGKDVELRCDPISGHTALYWYRQSLGQGLEFLIYFQGNSAPDKSGLPSDRFSAERTGGSVSTLTIQRTQQEDSAVYLCASSSSVILNEQFFGPGTRLTVL.